This is a list of T cell receptor beta chains from one sample in a study of blood T cells in healthy people across ages. TCRdb re-derived calls from the 5' RACE reads in MiXCR, one entry per CDR3 protein. The profile covers 1.5 million to 2 million distinct CDR3 sequences, with 28% appearing a single time and 7.7% taken by the ten largest. The source material was blood. The source of these receptors is a woman aged 25-40 years in good health. Both conserved end residues are part of each CDR3. A D gene is named only where the DNA matches it firmly. Size is stated for part of the rows, as once, few or many counts, or as a class when the clone is expanded.

j_gene	abundance	d_gene	v_gene	CDR3aa	CDR3nt
TRBJ1-6	-	TRBD1	TRBV27	CASSSGLPGSRQGWNSPLHF	TGTGCCAGCAGTTCAGGTCTCCCGGGTTCCCGACAGGGTTGGAATTCACCCCTCCACTTT
TRBJ2-5	few	-	TRBV18	CASSRQNTQRDPEYF	TGTGCCAGCTCACGCCAGAACACTCAACGGGACCCCGAGTACTTC
TRBJ1-1	-	-	TRBV20-1	CSARRGVNTEAFF	TGCAGTGCTAGACGGGGGGTAAACACTGAAGCTTTCTTT
TRBJ2-3	-	-	TRBV6-1	CASTLSTVTFPSTDTQYF	TGTGCCAGCACCTTAAGTACAGTAACGTTCCCTAGCACAGATACGCAGTATTTT
TRBJ2-5	-	-	TRBV24-1	CATSDPSEAVRETQYF	TGTGCCACCAGTGATCCTTCCGAGGCGGTCCGGGAGACCCAGTACTTC
TRBJ1-2	few	-	TRBV28	CASSLNNPGGYTF	TGTGCCAGCAGTTTAAATAATCCCGGTGGCTACACCTTC
TRBJ2-7	few	-	TRBV5-4	CASSRDPGRSEQYF	TGTGCCAGCAGCCGAGACCCGGGACGCAGCGAGCAGTACTTC
TRBJ1-2	-	TRBD1	TRBV18	CASSQGDRSSYGYTF	TGTGCCAGCTCCCAGGGGGACAGGTCGAGCTATGGCTACACCTTC
TRBJ2-1	few	TRBD2	TRBV7-2	CASSSAGGDEQFF	TGTGCCAGCAGCTCAGCGGGAGGGGATGAGCAGTTCTTC
TRBJ2-7	few	TRBD1	TRBV7-2	CASSLPSGTGSYEQYF	TGTGCCAGCAGCTTACCTTCCGGGACAGGGTCCTACGAGCAGTACTTC
TRBJ2-1	-	-	TRBV28	CASMRSYEQFF	TGTGCCAGCATGAGATCCTACGAGCAGTTCTTC
TRBJ2-7	many	-	TRBV2	CASSELSGTLYEQYF	TGTGCCAGCAGTGAATTATCCGGGACTCTCTACGAGCAGTACTTC
TRBJ1-4	few	TRBD1	TRBV28	CASRPLGGGTEKLFF	TGTGCCAGCAGACCCCTGGGAGGGGGCACTGAAAAACTGTTTTTT
TRBJ2-7	few	TRBD1	TRBV11-3	CASSSAGQGIHEQYF	TGTGCCAGCAGCTCAGCGGGACAGGGTATCCACGAGCAGTACTTC
TRBJ2-3	-	TRBD1	TRBV2	CASNRIKGATADTQYF	TGTGCCAGCAATAGAATAAAGGGGGCTACCGCAGATACGCAGTATTTT
TRBJ2-3	-	-	TRBV7-2	CASSDKGPDTQYF	TGTGCCAGCAGCGACAAGGGGCCAGATACGCAGTATTTT
TRBJ2-1	few	-	TRBV6-4	CASSNERFGEQFF	TGTGCCAGCAGTAACGAGCGCTTCGGGGAGCAGTTCTTC
TRBJ2-5	-	-	TRBV7-2	CASSTNLLWGQETQYF	TGTGCCAGCAGCACCAACCTTCTTTGGGGGCAAGAGACCCAGTACTTC
TRBJ1-1	few	-	TRBV12-3/TRBV12-4	CASRALLGTEAFF	TGTGCCAGCAGAGCCCTGTTAGGCACTGAAGCTTTCTTT
TRBJ2-7	-	TRBD1	TRBV9	CASSVDGTGTYEQYF	TGTGCCAGTAGCGTAGACGGGACAGGGACCTACGAGCAGTACTTC
TRBJ1-5	-	-	TRBV6-5	CASSIEGPNQPQHF	TGTGCCAGCAGCATTGAAGGCCCCAATCAGCCCCAGCATTTT
TRBJ2-5	-	-	TRBV6-5	CASRRDPSKGQYF	TGTGCCAGCAGACGCGACCCGAGCAAAGGGCAGTACTTC
TRBJ2-7	many	-	TRBV7-9	CASSPLGVSYEQYF	TGTGCCAGCAGCCCTCTTGGGGTTTCCTACGAGCAGTACTTC
TRBJ1-4	-	TRBD1	TRBV28	CASSLSRRGQANEKLFF	TGTGCCAGCAGTTTATCCCGCAGGGGGCAGGCTAATGAAAAACTGTTTTTT
TRBJ2-7	many	TRBD1	TRBV27	CASSPKGTAYEQYF	TGTGCCAGCAGTCCCAAAGGGACAGCCTACGAGCAGTACTTC
TRBJ1-2	-	-	TRBV7-2	CASSFRTSDGYTF	TGTGCCAGCAGCTTTAGGACGTCCGATGGCTACACCTTC
TRBJ1-2	many	-	TRBV15	CATSRDRDGYTF	TGTGCCACCAGCAGGGACAGAGATGGCTACACCTTC
TRBJ2-1	-	-	TRBV5-1	CASNGGTLWFF	TGCGCCAGCAATGGCGGGACTTTATGGTTCTTC
TRBJ2-7	few	-	TRBV25-1	CASSPLFGGHEQYF	TGTGCCAGCAGCCCCCTCTTTGGGGGCCACGAGCAGTACTTC
TRBJ2-5	-	-	TRBV7-9	CASNSIENSAQYF	TGTGCCAGCAACTCCATCGAAAATTCCGCCCAGTACTTC
TRBJ2-1	-	-	TRBV7-2	CAGSQAGYGNEQVF	TGTGCCGGCTCTCAAGCGGGCTATGGCAATGAGCAGGTCTTC
TRBJ2-1	few	-	TRBV3-1	CASSQMAPTTYNEQFF	TGTGCCAGCAGCCAAATGGCGCCGACTACCTACAATGAGCAGTTCTTC
TRBJ2-5	-	TRBD2	TRBV4-1	CASSPHPSGEETQYF	TGCGCCAGCAGTCCCCACCCTAGCGGGGAAGAGACCCAGTACTTC
TRBJ2-1	-	-	TRBV11-2	CASSWAGHETRFF	TGTGCCAGCAGCTGGGCAGGCCACGAGACCCGGTTCTTC
TRBJ2-3	-	-	TRBV20-1	CSARDRTSLTQYF	TGCAGTGCTAGAGATAGGACTTCACTAACGCAGTATTTT
TRBJ2-5	few	-	TRBV12-3/TRBV12-4	CASRQGGGRETQYF	TGTGCCAGCAGACAAGGGGGGGGAAGAGAGACCCAGTACTTC
TRBJ2-6	many	TRBD1	TRBV9	CASSPRDRGSGANVLTF	TGTGCCAGCAGCCCCCGGGACAGGGGGAGCGGGGCCAACGTCCTGACTTTC
TRBJ1-2	-	-	TRBV27	CASSFSGTELYGYTF	TGTGCCAGCAGTTTTTCCGGGACTGAATTGTATGGCTACACCTTC
TRBJ2-5	-	-	TRBV11-2	CASSLVWRETQYF	TGTGCCAGCAGCTTAGTCTGGAGGGAGACCCAGTACTTC
TRBJ1-1	-	-	TRBV29-1	CSVVLGGTEAFF	TGCAGCGTTGTTCTGGGGGGCACTGAAGCTTTCTTT
TRBJ1-2	few	-	TRBV7-2	CASSLEEGANYGYTF	TGTGCCAGCAGCTTAGAGGAGGGTGCTAACTATGGCTACACCTTC
TRBJ1-2	many	-	TRBV29-1	CSVDAQGSRYGYTF	TGCAGCGTTGATGCACAGGGTTCGAGATATGGCTACACCTTC
TRBJ2-7	many	-	TRBV5-1	CASTLVYRSYEQYF	TGCGCCAGCACTTTAGTCTACAGATCCTACGAGCAGTACTTC
TRBJ2-1	-	TRBD1	TRBV12-3/TRBV12-4	CASSSGHRAGGLYNEQFF	TGTGCCAGCAGTTCGGGACACAGGGCAGGGGGTCTTTACAATGAGCAGTTCTTC
TRBJ1-1	-	-	TRBV3-1	CASSFEVSGASGAFF	TGTGCCAGCAGCTTCGAGGTCAGCGGAGCAAGTGGAGCTTTCTTT
TRBJ1-2	-	-	TRBV6-1	CASSEGPKRSYTF	TGTGCCAGCAGTGAAGGCCCCAAACGGAGCTACACCTTC
TRBJ1-5	-	-	TRBV14	CASSQETAPNQPQQF	TGTGCCAGCAGCCAAGAGACAGCGCCCAATCAGCCCCAGCAATTT